This T cell receptor (beta chain) was recovered during a study of graft-versus-host responses after intestinal transplantation. Points from the study as a whole: The authors found GvH clones in recipient marrow, some appearing first in ileum or blood. Early after transplant, HvG clones declined as circulating GvH clones peaked.

The table lists this clone with a count of one. Its antigen is currently unknown. Measured with immunoSEQ multiplex PCR; TCRdb has only the in-frame clones, and not every one. The sample holds 98,000 or so clones; roughly nine tenths are singletons and the top ten take 0.7% to 0.9%. This material consisted of unstimulated CD4+ T cells sorted from spleen or lymph node cells, taken before intestinal transplant. The TCR originated in a human donor who received an intestinal transplant.

CDR3: CASNVGTSANTGELFF. The DNA for the CDR3 is TGTGCCAGCAATGTGGGGACTAGCGCGAACACCGGGGAGCTGTTTTTT. The genes are TRBV28 and TRBJ2-2; 10 bases align to TRBD2. The CDR3 has 16 residues. Per germline, CDR1 MDHEN and CDR2 SYDVKM. V lost 7 bases and J lost 0; bases outside the gene matches: 5.